The entry that follows covers one T cell receptor beta chain sequence. This clone was seen a few times. No cognate antigen has been identified for it. No base-level quality is on record; no much larger clone is a single base apart. The cysteine opens and the phenylalanine closes a CDR3 of 15 amino acids. Only the CDR3 region is kept as DNA, spanning 45 bases read in frame from base 1. Trimming costs V 0 bases and J 4 bases, and their ends lie 12 bases apart. According to the germline V gene, CDR1 reads KGHSH and CDR2 reads LQKENI. This sample is part of a study of a mutant IDH1 vaccine in newly diagnosed glioma (dated by TCRdb to the early 2020s). Describing the broader study: Of the approximately 30 treated patients, approximately 62% were male and 37.5% were female, and the mean age was around 40 years. Before enrollment, most patients had been given radiochemotherapy with temozolomide as standard therapy, while the rest had received either radiotherapy alone or temozolomide alone. Peripheral blood was drawn at six visits: V03 (baseline), V05, V07, V10, V12 and V13. Longitudinal TCRB deep sequencing was performed for around 23 treated patients wherever samples were available for exploratory analyses.

Overall study results and their limits: Changes in the top peripheral T cell clonotypes picked up by TCRB sequencing did not appear to be linked to pseudoprogression. PBMC samples for TCRB deep sequencing were selected based on availability. Across multiple MHC alleles, vaccine-induced immune responses were seen in around 94% of patients. It was noted by the authors that analyses of patient blood samples could not be reproduced owing to sample limitations.

The library was built by means of the immunoSEQ multiplex PCR assay. The hsTCRB Kit was used according to the manufacturer's protocol to amplify rearranged TCR beta chain sequences. An Illumina MiSeq was used to sequence the TCRB libraries. The study's processing was this. The kit vendor's proprietary platform handled demultiplexing, trimming and gene mapping. The table was pulled from immuneACCESS by TCRdb, which kept in-frame rearrangements only. Such tables lose some clones; where checked, under half of the loss comes from unresolved V genes, and the rest has no known cause. V, J and clone size reflect that table, while D and trimming were determined from the DNA. This sample gives tens of thousands of clones in total; roughly 82% of them show up just once. 5% to 5.5% of the sample lies in the top ten. The time point label on this specimen signifies: baseline, week 1 (first vaccination visit). Interpreted using the paper, the treatment or condition label stands for: pre-vaccination baseline after standard-of-care therapy. Newly diagnosed WHO grade 3 or 4 IDH1-mutant astrocytomas showing loss of nuclear ATRX were present in the donors. The samples were drawn from NOA16, a multicentre, single-arm, open-label phase I trial in Germany that tested a mutant IDH1 peptide vaccine in humans for the first time. Blood drawn at visit V03 was used as the baseline sample for immunogenicity testing. Genomic DNA for TCRB sequencing was isolated from EDTA blood with the DNeasy Blood and Tissue Kit.

This receptor was obtained from a man aged 35 to 55 with glioma. Some clones in this sample may be carry-over from other donors' samples. The receptor chain draws on TRBV18 and TRBJ1-2; no D gene is confidently identified. The material sequenced was PBMCs, taken from a glioma patient treated with radiotherapy, temozolomide or both. The DNA is as follows: TGTGCCAGCTCACCACCCACAGAGGCCCTCTATGGCTACACCTTC. This encodes CASSPPTEALYGYTF.